This T cell receptor beta chain stems from a study of blood T cell repertoires in COVID-19. The wider study: The study drew acute and convalescent COVID-19 samples from the United States, Italy and Spain. T cells, B-cell-depleted T cells, or PBMCs provided the cDNA or gDNA that served as material.

As originally analysed: Estimation of nucleated cell counts relied on the amplification of reference gene primers. Sequenced by immunoSEQ multiplex PCR; TCRdb stores in-frame clones only, minus some. D and trimming were read from the DNA, whereas the V and J calls and clone size are those reported in that table. The repertoire holds 90,000 to 120,000 clones, with roughly 88% as singletons. Germline assignment: CDR1 MNHEY and CDR2 SVGAGI. The CDR3 is 13 residues long. With 5 bases removed from V and 3 bases from J, the gap between germline ends came to 10 bases. The TCR sequence derives from a human donor in a cohort sampled during active COVID-19. Sequencing was performed on peripheral blood. The rearrangement links TRBV6-5 to TRBJ1-1; TRBD1 is a possible D gene (5 bases). The DNA of the CDR3 is TGTGCCAGCAGTAGGGGTGCGCACACTGAAGCTTTCTTT. This gives the protein CASSRGAHTEAFF.